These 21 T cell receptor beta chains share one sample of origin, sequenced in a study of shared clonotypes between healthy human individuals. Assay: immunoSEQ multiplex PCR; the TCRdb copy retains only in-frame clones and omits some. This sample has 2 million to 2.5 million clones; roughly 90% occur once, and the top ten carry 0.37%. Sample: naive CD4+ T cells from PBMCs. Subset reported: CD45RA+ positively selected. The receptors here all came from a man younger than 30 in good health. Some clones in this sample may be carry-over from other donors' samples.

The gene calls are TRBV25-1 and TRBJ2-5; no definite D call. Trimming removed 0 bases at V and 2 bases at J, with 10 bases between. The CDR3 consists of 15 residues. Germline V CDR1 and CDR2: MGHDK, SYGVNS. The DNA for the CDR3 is TGTGCCAGCAGTGAATATAGGCTGGGACAAGAGACCCAGTACTTC. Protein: CASSEYRLGQETQYF.

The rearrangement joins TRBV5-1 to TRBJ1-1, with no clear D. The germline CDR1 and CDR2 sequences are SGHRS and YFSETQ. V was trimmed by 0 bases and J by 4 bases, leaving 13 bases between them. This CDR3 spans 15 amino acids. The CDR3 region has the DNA TGCGCCAGCAGCTTGGATTGGGAGGTGAGCACTGAAGCTTTCTTT. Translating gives CASSLDWEVSTEAFF.

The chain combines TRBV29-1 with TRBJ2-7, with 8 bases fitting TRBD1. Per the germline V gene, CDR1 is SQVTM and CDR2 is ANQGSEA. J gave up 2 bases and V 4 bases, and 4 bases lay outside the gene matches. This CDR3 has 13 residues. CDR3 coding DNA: TGCAGCGTTGTTGGACAGGGCCCCTACGAGCAGTACTTC. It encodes CSVVGQGPYEQYF.

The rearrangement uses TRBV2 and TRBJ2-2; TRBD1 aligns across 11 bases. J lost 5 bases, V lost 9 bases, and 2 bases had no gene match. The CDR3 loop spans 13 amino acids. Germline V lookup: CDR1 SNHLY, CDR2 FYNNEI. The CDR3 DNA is TGTGCCAGGGGACAGGGGGGAACCGGGGAGCTGTTTTTT. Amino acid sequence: CARGQGGTGELFF.

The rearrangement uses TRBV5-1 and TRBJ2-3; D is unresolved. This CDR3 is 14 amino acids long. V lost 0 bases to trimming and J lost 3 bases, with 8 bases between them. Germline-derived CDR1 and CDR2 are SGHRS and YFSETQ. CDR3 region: CASSLEPHTDTQYF. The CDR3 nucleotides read TGCGCCAGCAGCTTGGAACCGCATACAGATACGCAGTATTTT.

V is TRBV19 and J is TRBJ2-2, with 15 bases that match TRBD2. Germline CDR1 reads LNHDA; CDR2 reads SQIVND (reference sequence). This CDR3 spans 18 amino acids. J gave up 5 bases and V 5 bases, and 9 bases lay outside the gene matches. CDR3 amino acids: CASSAWTSGRDRTGELFF. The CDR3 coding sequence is TGTGCCAGTAGTGCCTGGACTAGCGGGAGGGATAGGACCGGGGAGCTGTTTTTT.

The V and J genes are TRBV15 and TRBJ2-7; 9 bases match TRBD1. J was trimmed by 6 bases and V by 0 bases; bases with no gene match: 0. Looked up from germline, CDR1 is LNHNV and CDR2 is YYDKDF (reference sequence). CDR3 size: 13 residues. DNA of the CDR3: TGTGCCACCAGCAGAGAGACAGGGGGCGAGCAGTACTTC. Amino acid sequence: CATSRETGGEQYF.

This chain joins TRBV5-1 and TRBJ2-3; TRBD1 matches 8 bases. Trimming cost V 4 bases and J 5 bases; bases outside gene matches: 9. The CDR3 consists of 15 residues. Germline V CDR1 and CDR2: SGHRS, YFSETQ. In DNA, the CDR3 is TGCGCCAGCAGCCCCTGGCAGGGGGCGAAAGATACGCAGTATTTT. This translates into CASSPWQGAKDTQYF.

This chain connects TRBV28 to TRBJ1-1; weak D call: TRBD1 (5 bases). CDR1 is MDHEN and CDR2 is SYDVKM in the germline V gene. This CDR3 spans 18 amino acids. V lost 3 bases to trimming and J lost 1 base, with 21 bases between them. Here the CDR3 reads CASSFGGLGLSANTEAFF. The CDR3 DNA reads TGTGCCAGCAGTTTTGGTGGGTTGGGACTCTCGGCGAACACTGAAGCTTTCTTT. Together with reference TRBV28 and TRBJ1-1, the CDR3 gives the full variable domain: DVKVTQSSRYLVKRTGEKVFLECVQDMDHENMFWYRQDPGLGLRLIYFSYDVKMKEKGDIPEGYSVSREKKERFSLILESASTNQTSMYLCASSFGGLGLSANTEAFFGQGTRLTVV.

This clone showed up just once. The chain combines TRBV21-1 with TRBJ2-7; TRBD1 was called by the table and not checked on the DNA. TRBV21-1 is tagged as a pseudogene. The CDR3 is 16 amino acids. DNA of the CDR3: TGTGCCAGCAGCAAAGCTGAACAGGCTACCCAAACTTCGCAGTACTTC. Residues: CASSKAEQATQTSQYF.

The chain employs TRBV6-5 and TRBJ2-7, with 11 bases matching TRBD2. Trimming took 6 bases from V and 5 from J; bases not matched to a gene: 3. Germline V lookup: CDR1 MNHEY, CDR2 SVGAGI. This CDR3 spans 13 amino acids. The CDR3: CASRGSGRDEQYF. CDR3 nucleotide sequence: TGTGCCAGCAGGGGTAGCGGGAGGGACGAGCAGTACTTC.

CDR3 in DNA: TGCGCCAGCAGCTTCTCTGACAGAGGATCTGGAAACACCATATATTTT. Amino acids: CASSFSDRGSGNTIYF. The J gene is TRBJ1-3, the V gene TRBV5-1; possibly TRBD1 for D (5 bases). Trimming took off 2 bases at V and 1 base at J, with 13 bases between the two ends. CDR3 size: 16 residues. CDR1 is SGHRS and CDR2 is YFSETQ in the germline V gene.

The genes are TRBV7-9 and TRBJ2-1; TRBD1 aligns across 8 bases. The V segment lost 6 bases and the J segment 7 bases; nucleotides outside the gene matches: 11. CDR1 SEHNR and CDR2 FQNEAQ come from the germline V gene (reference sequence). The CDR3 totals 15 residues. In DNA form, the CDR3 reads TGTGCCAGCAGTAAAGCCCAGGGGGCAGGGAATGAGCAGTTCTTC. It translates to CASSKAQGAGNEQFF.

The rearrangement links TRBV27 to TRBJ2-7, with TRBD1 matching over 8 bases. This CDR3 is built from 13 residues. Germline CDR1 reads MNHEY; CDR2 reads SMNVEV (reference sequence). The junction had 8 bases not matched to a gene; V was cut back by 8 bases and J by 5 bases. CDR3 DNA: TGTGCCAGCGGCCAACCGACAGGGGACGAGCAGTACTTC. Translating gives CASGQPTGDEQYF.

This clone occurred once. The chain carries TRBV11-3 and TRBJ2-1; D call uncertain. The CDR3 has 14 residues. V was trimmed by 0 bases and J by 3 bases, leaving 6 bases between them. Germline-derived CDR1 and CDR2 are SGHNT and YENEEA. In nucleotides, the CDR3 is TGTGCCAGCAGCTTAGATCCCAGCTACAATGAGCAGTTCTTC. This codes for CASSLDPSYNEQFF.

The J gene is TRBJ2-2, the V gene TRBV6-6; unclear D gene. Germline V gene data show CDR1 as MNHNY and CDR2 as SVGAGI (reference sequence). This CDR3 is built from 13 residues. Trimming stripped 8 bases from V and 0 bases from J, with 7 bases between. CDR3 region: CASGVPNTGELFF. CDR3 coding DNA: TGTGCCAGCGGAGTACCGAACACCGGGGAGCTGTTTTTT.

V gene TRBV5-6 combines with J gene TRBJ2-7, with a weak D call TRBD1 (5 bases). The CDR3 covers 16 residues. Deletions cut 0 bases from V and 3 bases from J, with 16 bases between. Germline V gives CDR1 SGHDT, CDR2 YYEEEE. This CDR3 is CASSLGLSRVLYEQYF. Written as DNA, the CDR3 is TGTGCCAGCAGCTTGGGACTTAGCAGGGTCCTCTACGAGCAGTACTTC.

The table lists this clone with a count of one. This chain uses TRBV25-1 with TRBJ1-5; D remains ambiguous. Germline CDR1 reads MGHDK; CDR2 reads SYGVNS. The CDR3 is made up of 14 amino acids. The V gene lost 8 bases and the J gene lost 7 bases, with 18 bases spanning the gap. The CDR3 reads CASSGTSTYQPQHF. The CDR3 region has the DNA TGTGCCAGCTCCGGAACATCGACGTACCAGCCCCAGCATTTT.

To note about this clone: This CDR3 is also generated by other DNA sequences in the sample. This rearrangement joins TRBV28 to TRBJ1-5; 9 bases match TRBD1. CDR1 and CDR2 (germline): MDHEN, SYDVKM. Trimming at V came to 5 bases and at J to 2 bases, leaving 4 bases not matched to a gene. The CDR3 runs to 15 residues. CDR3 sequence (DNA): TGTGCCAGCAGTAAAAGACAGGGGGGCAATCAGCCCCAGCATTTT. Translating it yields CASSKRQGGNQPQHF.

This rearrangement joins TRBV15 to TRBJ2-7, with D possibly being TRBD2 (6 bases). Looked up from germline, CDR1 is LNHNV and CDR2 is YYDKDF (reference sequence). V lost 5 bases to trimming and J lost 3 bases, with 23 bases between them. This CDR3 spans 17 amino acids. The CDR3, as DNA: TGTGCCACCAGCCAGGTCCAGATGGCGGGATCCCGCTACGAGCAGTACTTC. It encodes CATSQVQMAGSRYEQYF.

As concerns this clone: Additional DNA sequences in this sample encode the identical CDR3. The CDR3 DNA is TGCAGTGCAACTGGCAATGAGCAGTTCTTC. It yields the protein CSATGNEQFF. V and J are TRBV20-1 and TRBJ2-1; D gene ambiguous. Germline CDR1 reads DFQATT; CDR2 reads SNEGSKA (reference sequence). With 6 bases removed from V and 6 bases from J, the gap between germline ends came to 6 bases. The CDR3 loop spans 10 amino acids.